This paragraph covers one T cell receptor (beta chain) sequence. This sample is part of a study of blood T cell repertoires in COVID-19. Study overall: Collection of acute and convalescent COVID-19 samples took place in the United States, Italy and Spain.

Assay: immunoSEQ multiplex PCR; the TCRdb copy retains only in-frame clones and omits some. The sample shows about 170,000 clones, 83% of them seen only once. Per germline, CDR1 LGHNA and CDR2 YSLEER. This CDR3 contains 13 residues. Trimming stripped 0 bases from V and 6 bases from J, with 9 bases between. The receptor comes from an elderly woman with acute or convalescent COVID-19. The specimen sequenced was peripheral blood. V gene TRBV4-3 combines with J gene TRBJ2-7; D unclear. CDR3 region: CASSQDPLGEQYF. For the CDR3, the DNA is TGCGCCAGCAGCCAAGATCCCCTCGGCGAGCAGTACTTC.